This section outlines one T cell receptor beta chain sequence together with its context. Its specificity is unknown. V shed 4 bases and J 8 bases; nucleotides not matched to a gene: 7. The CDR3 covers 15 residues. Germline CDR1 reads SGHRS; CDR2 reads YFSETQ. This specimen comes from a study of shared clonotypes between healthy human individuals. Study background: Donors consisted of two women and three men between 18 and 49. General observations from the study: Clonotypes which were not shared had lower generation probabilities than clonotypes that all four donors shared.

This was a deep-level run. Measured with immunoSEQ multiplex PCR; TCRdb has only the in-frame clones, and not every one. Of 800,000 to 1,200,000 clones in the sample, around 78% are singletons; the top ten hold roughly 0.56%. Input material: memory CD4+ T cells from PBMCs. As to subset: CD45RA-negative fraction. The sequence was collected from a man between 18 and 29 years old in good health. Some clones in this sample may be carry-over from other donors' samples. The V gene is TRBV5-1, the J gene TRBJ2-1, with 12 bases that match TRBD1. As DNA, the CDR3 is TGCGCCAGCAGCGAACCGGGACAGGGGGCCGATGAGCAGTTCTTC. This encodes CASSEPGQGADEQFF.